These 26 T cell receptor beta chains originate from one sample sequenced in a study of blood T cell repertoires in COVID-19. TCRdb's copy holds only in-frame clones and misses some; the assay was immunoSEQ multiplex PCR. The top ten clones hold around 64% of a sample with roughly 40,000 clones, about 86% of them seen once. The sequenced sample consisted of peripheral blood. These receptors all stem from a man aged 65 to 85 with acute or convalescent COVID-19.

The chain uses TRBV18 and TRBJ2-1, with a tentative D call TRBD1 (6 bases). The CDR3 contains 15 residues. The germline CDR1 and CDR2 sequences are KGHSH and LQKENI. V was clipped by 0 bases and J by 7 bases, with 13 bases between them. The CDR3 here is CASSPPVGAGNEQFF. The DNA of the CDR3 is TGTGCCAGCTCACCACCGGTGGGGGCAGGTAATGAGCAGTTCTTC.

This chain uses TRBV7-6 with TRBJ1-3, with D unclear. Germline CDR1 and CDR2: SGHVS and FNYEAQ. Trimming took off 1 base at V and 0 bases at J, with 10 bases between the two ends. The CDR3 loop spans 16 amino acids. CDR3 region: CASSLVASHSGNTIYF. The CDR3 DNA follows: TGTGCCAGCAGCTTAGTGGCCAGTCACTCTGGAAACACCATATATTTT.

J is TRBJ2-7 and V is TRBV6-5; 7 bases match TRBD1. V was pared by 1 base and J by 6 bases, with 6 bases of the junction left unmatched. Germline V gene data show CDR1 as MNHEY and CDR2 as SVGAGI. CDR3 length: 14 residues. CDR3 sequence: CASSYYRGLGEQYF. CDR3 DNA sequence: TGTGCCAGCAGTTACTACAGGGGTTTGGGCGAGCAGTACTTC.

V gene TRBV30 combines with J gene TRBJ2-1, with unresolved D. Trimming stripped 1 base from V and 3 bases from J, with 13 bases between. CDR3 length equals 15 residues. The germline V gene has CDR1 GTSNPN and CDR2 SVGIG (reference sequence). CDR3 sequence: CAWSEWRGRYNEQFF. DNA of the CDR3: TGTGCCTGGAGTGAATGGCGAGGTCGCTACAATGAGCAGTTCTTC.

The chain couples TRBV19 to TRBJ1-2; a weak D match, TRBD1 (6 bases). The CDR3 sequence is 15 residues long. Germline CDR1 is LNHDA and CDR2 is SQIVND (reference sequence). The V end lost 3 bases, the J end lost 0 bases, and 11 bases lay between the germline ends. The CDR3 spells CASSIDRTANYGYTF. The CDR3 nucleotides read TGTGCCAGTAGTATTGATCGGACAGCTAACTATGGCTACACCTTC.

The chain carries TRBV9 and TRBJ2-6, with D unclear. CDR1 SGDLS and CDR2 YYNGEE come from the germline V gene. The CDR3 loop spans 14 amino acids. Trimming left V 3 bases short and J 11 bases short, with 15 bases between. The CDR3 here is CASSATLDSDVLTF. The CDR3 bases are TGTGCCAGCAGCGCCACCCTAGACTCTGACGTCCTGACTTTC.

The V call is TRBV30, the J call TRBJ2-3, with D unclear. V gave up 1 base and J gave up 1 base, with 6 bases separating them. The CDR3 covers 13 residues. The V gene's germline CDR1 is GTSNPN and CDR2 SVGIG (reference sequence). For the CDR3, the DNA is TGTGCCTGGAGTGATCTCCGCACAGATACGCAGTATTTT. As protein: CAWSDLRTDTQYF.

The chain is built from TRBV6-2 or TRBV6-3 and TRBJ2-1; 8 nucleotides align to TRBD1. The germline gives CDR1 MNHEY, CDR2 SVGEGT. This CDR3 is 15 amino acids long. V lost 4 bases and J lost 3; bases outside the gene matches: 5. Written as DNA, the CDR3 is TGTGCCAGCAGTTCGGGACAGGTATTCTACAATGAGCAGTTCTTC. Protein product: CASSSGQVFYNEQFF.

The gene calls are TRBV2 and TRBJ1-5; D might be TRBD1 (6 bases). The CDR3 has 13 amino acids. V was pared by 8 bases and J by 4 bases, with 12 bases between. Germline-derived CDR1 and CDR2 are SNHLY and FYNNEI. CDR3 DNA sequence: TGTGCCAGCTCAGGGACACATAATCAGCCCCAGCATTTT. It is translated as CASSGTHNQPQHF.

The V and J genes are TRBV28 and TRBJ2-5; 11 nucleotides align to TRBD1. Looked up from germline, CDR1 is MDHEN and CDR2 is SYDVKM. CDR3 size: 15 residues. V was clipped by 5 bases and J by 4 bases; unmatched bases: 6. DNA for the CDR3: TGTGCCAGCAGTGGGGGACAGGGGGGGAGAGAGACCCAGTACTTC. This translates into CASSGGQGGRETQYF. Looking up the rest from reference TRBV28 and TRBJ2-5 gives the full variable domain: DVKVTQSSRYLVKRTGEKVFLECVQDMDHENMFWYRQDPGLGLRLIYFSYDVKMKEKGDIPEGYSVSREKKERFSLILESASTNQTSMYLCASSGGQGGRETQYFGPGTRLLVL.

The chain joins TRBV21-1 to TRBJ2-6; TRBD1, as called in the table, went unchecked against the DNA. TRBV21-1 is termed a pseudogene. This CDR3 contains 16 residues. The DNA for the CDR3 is TGTGCCAGGACCCCGAAGGACATGTCTGGGGCCAACGTCCTGACTTTC. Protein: CARTPKDMSGANVLTF.

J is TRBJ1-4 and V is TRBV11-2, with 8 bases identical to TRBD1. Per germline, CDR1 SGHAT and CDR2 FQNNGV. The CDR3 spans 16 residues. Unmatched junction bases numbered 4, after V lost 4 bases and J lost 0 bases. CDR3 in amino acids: CASSYSGGATNEKLFF. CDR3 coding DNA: TGTGCCAGCAGCTACTCAGGGGGCGCAACTAATGAAAAACTGTTTTTT.

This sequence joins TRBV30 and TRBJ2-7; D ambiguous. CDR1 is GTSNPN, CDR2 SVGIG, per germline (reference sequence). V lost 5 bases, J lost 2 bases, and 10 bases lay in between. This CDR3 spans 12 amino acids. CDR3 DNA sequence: TGTGCCTGGGAAACAGTGGCCTACGAGCAGTACTTC. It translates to CAWETVAYEQYF.

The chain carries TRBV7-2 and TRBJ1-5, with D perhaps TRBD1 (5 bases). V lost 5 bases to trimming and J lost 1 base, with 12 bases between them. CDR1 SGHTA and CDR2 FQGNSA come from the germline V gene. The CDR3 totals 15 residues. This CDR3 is CASSGSGGSNQPQHF. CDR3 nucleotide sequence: TGTGCCAGCAGCGGCTCGGGGGGGAGCAATCAGCCCCAGCATTTT.

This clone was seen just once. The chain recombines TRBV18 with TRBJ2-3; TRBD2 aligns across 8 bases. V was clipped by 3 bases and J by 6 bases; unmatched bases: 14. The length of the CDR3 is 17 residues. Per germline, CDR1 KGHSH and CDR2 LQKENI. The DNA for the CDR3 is TGTGCCAGCTCACCCCGCGGGAGGCCCTCTTCTCTGGATACGCAGTATTTT. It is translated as CASSPRGRPSSLDTQYF.

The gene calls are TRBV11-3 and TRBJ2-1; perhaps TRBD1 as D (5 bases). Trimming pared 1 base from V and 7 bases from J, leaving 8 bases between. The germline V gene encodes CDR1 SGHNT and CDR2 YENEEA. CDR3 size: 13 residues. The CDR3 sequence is CASSLGQLNEQFF. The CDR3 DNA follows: TGTGCCAGCAGCTTAGGACAGCTTAATGAGCAGTTCTTC.

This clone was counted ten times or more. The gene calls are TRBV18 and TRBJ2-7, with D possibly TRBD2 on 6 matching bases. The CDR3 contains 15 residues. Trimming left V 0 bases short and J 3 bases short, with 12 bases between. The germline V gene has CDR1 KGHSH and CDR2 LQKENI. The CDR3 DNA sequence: TGTGCCAGCTCACCACCCGGGCCGGGGGTCTACGAGCAGTACTTC. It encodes CASSPPGPGVYEQYF.

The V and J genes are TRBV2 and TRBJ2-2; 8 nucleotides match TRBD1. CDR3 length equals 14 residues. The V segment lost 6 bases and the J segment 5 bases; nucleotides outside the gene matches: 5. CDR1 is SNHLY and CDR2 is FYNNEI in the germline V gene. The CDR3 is CASSTGGWTGELFF. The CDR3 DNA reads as TGTGCCAGCAGCACAGGGGGGTGGACCGGGGAGCTGTTTTTT.

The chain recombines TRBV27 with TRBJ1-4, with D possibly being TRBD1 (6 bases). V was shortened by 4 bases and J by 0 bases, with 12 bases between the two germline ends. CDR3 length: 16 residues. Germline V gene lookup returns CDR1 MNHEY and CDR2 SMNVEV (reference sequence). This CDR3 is CASSSGQTATNEKLFF. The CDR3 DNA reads TGTGCCAGCAGTTCCGGACAGACTGCAACTAATGAAAAACTGTTTTTT.

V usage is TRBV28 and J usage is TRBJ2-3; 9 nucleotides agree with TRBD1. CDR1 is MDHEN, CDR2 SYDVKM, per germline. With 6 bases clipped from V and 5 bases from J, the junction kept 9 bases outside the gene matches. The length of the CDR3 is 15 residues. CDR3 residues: CASSSGQGGLDTQYF. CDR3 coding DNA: TGTGCCAGCAGCTCGGGACAGGGTGGCCTAGATACGCAGTATTTT.

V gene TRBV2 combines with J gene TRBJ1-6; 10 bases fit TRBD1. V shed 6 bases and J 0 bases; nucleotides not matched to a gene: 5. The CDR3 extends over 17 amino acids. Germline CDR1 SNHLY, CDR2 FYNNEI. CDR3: CASREGQGSSYNSPLHF. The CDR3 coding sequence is TGTGCCAGCAGGGAGGGACAGGGGAGCTCCTATAATTCACCCCTCCACTTT.

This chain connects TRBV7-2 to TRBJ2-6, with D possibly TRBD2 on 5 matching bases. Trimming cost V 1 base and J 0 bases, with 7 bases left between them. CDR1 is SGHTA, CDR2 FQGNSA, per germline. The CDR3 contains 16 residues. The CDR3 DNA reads TGTGCCAGCAGCTTAGAAGAGGGCTCTGGGGCCAACGTCCTGACTTTC. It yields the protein CASSLEEGSGANVLTF.

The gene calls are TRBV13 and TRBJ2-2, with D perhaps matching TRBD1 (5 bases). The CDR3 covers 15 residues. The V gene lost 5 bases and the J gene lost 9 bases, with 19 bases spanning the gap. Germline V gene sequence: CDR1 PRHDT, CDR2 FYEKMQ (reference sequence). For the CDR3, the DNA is TGTGCCAGCAGCAACCCGGTAGGGGCTCGAAGGGAGCTGTTTTTT. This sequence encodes CASSNPVGARRELFF.

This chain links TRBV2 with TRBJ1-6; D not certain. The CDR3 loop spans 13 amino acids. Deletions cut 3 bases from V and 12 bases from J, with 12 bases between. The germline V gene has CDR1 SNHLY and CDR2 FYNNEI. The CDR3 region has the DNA TGTGCCAGCAGTGACGCAACTTCAGGACCCCTCCACTTT. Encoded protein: CASSDATSGPLHF. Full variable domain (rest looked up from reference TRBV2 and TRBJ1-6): EPEVTQTPSHQVTQMGQEVILRCVPISNHLYFYWYRQILGQKVEFLVSFYNNEISEKSEIFDDQFSVERPDGSNFTLKIRSTKLEDSAMYFCASSDATSGPLHFGNGTRLTVT.

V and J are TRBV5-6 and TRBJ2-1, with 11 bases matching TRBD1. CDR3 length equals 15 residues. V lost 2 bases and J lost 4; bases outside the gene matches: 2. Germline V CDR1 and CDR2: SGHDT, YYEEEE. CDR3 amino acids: CASSFRDRGYNEQFF. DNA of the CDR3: TGTGCCAGCAGCTTCCGGGACAGGGGGTACAATGAGCAGTTCTTC.

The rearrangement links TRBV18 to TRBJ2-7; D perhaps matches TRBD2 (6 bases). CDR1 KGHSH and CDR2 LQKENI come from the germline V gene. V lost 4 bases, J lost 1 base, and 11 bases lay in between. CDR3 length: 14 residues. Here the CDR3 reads CASSRRDSSYEQYF. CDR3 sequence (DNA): TGTGCCAGCTCACGCAGGGACTCTTCCTACGAGCAGTACTTC.